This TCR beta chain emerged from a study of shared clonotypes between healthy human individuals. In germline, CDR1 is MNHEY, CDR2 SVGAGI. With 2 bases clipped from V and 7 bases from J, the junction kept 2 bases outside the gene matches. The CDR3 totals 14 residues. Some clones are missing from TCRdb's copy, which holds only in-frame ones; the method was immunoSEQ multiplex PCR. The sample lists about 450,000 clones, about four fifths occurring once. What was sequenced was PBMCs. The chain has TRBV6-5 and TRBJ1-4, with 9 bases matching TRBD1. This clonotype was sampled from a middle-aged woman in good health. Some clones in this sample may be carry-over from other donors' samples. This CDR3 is CASSYGTGLEKLFF. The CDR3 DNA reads TGTGCCAGCAGTTACGGGACAGGGCTTGAAAAACTGTTTTTT.